This record concerns one T cell receptor (beta chain) sequence. Its antigen is currently not known. Nothing much larger sits one base from this clone, and base qualities are not available. TCRbeta CDR3 regions were amplified from genomic DNA by means of the immunoSEQ Assay, a bias-controlled multiplex PCR. In the source study's methods: Within the assay, amplification of reference gene primers was used to estimate how many nucleated cells each sample contained. To quantify the absolute abundance of each unique TCRbeta CDR3 rearrangement, sequence reads were collapsed and filtered. For each sample, productive Simpson clonality was calculated as the square root of Simpson's diversity index over productive rearrangements. The immuneACCESS repertoire file appears here via TCRdb, limited to in-frame rearrangements. These files lack a portion of the clones; in checked studies, under half of the deficit traces to unresolved V genes, and the cause of the others is not known. That table supplies the V and J calls and clone size; D and trimming were determined from the DNA. The table for this sample lists around 190,000 clones; around 85% of them were counted only once. Under 9.5% of the sample belongs to the ten largest clones.

These data come from a study of blood T cell repertoires in COVID-19 (TCRdb year 2020). For the study in its entirety: Collaborator samples came from the United States, Italy and Spain and covered acute and convalescent phases of COVID-19. The material from the prospective study consisted of cDNA or gDNA derived from T cells, B-cell-depleted T cells, or PBMCs. Subjects who had been exposed to COVID-19, were actively infected with it, or had recovered from it provided the deeply sampled blood TCRbeta repertoires that made up the dataset. The repertoires were made available in a free public database intended to serve as a resource for research on the immune response to SARS-CoV-2. Samples came from the ongoing ImmuneRACE study (first 160 participants) plus 1,254 subjects from 6 global collaborators. A de-identified subject ID, COVID-19 status, age in years and sex were almost always included in the sample metadata. Where HLA class I and class II types were available, the types were taken from metadata supplied by the sample provider, not from assay-based typing. Beyond this particular receptor, the publication reports: How much clinical and demographic metadata was included differed by source and by participant, and the metadata was provided uncurated.

Unmatched junction bases come to 4, with V trimmed by 5 bases and J by 7 bases. From the germline V gene, CDR1 is MNHEY and CDR2 is SVGEGT. There are 12 amino acids in the CDR3, from cysteine to phenylalanine inclusive. CDR3 DNA only is kept here, 36 bases in frame from base 1. The collaborating institutions used their own protocols to collect whole blood in K2EDTA tubes. For TCRbeta analysis, collaborators shipped samples as frozen whole blood, isolated PBMCs, or DNA extracted from either of those sample types. Recombination connected TRBV6-2 or TRBV6-3 to TRBJ1-2, with TRBD1 identical over 7 junction bases. The receptor comes from an older woman with acute or convalescent COVID-19. The sequencing sample was made of peripheral blood. The DNA sequence follows: TGTGCCAGCAGTGGCGACAGGGCTGGCTACACCTTC. Its coded protein is CASSGDRAGYTF.